This paragraph covers one T cell receptor beta chain sequence. Its target is not known. These data are taken from a study of Ad26.COV2.S vaccination and SARS-CoV-2 variants. On the study more broadly: The authors gave Ad26.COV2.S intramuscularly, either once or twice 56 days apart.

The treatment was: 15 to 20 received Ad26.COV2.S at low or high dose, single or two shots; roughly five received placebo; per-sample allocation not given. Day 63 following the first vaccine or placebo injection was when the samples were taken. The shot given was an Ad26 vector that makes Wuhan-strain SARS-CoV-2 spike. V lost 3 bases, J lost 7 bases, and 12 bases lay in between. Germline values: CDR1 SGHNT, CDR2 YENEEA. CDR3 length equals 13 residues. Study results and limitations: After vaccination, substantial breadth of spike-specific CD8+ and CD4+ responses was reported.

Profiled with immunoSEQ multiplex PCR; TCRdb holds only in-frame clones, not every one. This sample has fewer than 500,000 clones, with about 90% found just once. The TCR originated in a person between 18 and 65 years old who received the Ad26.COV2.S COVID-19 vaccine or a placebo. This rearrangement joins TRBV11-3 to TRBJ1-2, with a possible D match to TRBD1 (6 bases). The specimen comprised peripheral blood, sampled in a trial of Ad26.COV2.S vaccine versus placebo. The CDR3 DNA sequence: TGTGCCAGCAGCTTTTCAGGGGCTGTTGGCTACACCTTC. As protein: CASSFSGAVGYTF.